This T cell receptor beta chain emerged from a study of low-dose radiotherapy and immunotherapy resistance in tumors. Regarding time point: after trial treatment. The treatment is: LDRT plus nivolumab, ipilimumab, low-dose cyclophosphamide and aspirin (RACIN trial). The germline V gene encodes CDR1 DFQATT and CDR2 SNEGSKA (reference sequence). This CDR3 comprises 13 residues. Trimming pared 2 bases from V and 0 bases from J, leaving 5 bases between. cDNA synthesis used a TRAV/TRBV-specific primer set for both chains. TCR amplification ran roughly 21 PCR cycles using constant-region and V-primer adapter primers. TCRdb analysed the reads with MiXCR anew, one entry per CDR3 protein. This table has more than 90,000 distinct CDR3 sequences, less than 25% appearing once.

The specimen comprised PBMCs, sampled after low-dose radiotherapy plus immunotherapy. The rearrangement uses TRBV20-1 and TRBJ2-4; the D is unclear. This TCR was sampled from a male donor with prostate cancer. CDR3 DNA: TGCAGTGCTAGATTTGTAGCCAAAAACATTCAGTACTTC. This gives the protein CSARFVAKNIQYF.